This T cell receptor (beta chain) was obtained from a study of CD8+CD57+ T cells in acquired aplastic anemia. About the research overall: DNA recovered from sorted CD4+ and CD8+ cells had a mean of 3.2 ug.

The CDR3 extends over 16 amino acids. V was pared by 5 bases and J by 2 bases, with 13 bases of the junction left unmatched. The germline V gene encodes CDR1 DFQATT and CDR2 SNEGSKA (reference sequence). This clonotype appeared many times. Its antigen remains unknown. Whole-study results and caveats: Found in both controls and patients were approximately 29 CD8+ CDR3 sequences.

The authors sequenced patients whose flow cytometry had shown CD8+CD57+ cell expansion. Severe acquired aplastic anemia affected all patients. Profiles of TCR beta VDJ and CDR3 were generated from a genomic DNA template. MiXCR, applied by TCRdb to the reads, yields one record per CDR3 protein. This sample has approximately 180,000 distinct CDR3 sequences, with less than 60% found just once. The chain joins TRBV20-1 to TRBJ2-7; TRBD1 aligns across 9 bases. The source of this sequence is a human donor with aplastic anemia. The sequencing input was sorted CD4+, CD8+, or CD8+CD57+ T cells (not recorded which) from PBMCs. The CDR3 reads CSAEAVTGGVAYEQYF. Here the CDR3 DNA reads TGCAGTGCTGAAGCTGTCACAGGGGGCGTCGCCTACGAGCAGTACTTC.